The 20 T cell receptor beta chains presented below share a single source sample, sequenced in a study of blood T cell repertoires in COVID-19. This table comes from immunoSEQ multiplex PCR, and its TCRdb copy is limited to in-frame clones, with some not included. The top ten hold 4.5% to 6% of the sample, which has 200,000 or so clones, around four fifths seen once. The sample taken for sequencing was peripheral blood. These receptors originate from a woman aged 55-70 years who had recovered from COVID-19.

This chain joins TRBV4-1 and TRBJ2-2; weak D call: TRBD1 (6 bases). Trimming cost V 3 bases and J 0 bases, with 11 bases left between them. Germline V gene lookup returns CDR1 MGHRA and CDR2 YSYEKL. The CDR3 spans 16 residues. CDR3 protein: CASSQRRGANTGELFF. CDR3 sequence (DNA): TGCGCCAGCAGCCAGCGCAGGGGTGCGAACACCGGGGAGCTGTTTTTT.

The chain uses TRBV19 and TRBJ1-2, with TRBD1 identical over 9 bases. CDR1 LNHDA and CDR2 SQIVND come from the germline V gene (reference sequence). CDR3 length: 14 residues. V gave up 4 bases and J gave up 8 bases; unmatched junction bases: 8. Here the CDR3 reads CASSRTGVVEGYTF. For the CDR3, the DNA is TGTGCCAGTAGTAGGACAGGGGTGGTGGAAGGCTACACCTTC.

The chain joins TRBV7-2 to TRBJ1-2; 7 bases are a match to TRBD1. V lost 1 base and J lost 6; bases outside the gene matches: 2. The germline gives CDR1 SGHTA, CDR2 FQGNSA. The length of the CDR3 is 13 residues. The CDR3 protein is CASSLVGGDGYTF. DNA for the CDR3: TGTGCCAGCAGCTTAGTAGGGGGCGATGGCTACACCTTC.

The chain has TRBV6-2 or TRBV6-3 and TRBJ2-1; 12 nucleotides agree with TRBD1. After removal of 2 bases from V and 6 bases from J, the junction contained 2 bases not matched to a gene. CDR1 and CDR2 (germline): MNHEY, SVGEGT. CDR3 length: 15 amino acids. In nucleotides, the CDR3 is TGTGCCAGCAGTTACGGGACAGGGGGCATCAATGAGCAGTTCTTC. Encoded protein: CASSYGTGGINEQFF.

V usage is TRBV10-3 and J usage is TRBJ1-1, with a tentative D call TRBD1 (6 bases). V was clipped by 5 bases and J by 1 base, with 8 bases between them. CDR3 length equals 13 residues. In germline, CDR1 is ENHRY, CDR2 SYGVKD. This CDR3 reads CAISTGTNTEAFF. DNA for the CDR3: TGTGCCATCAGTACAGGGACGAACACTGAAGCTTTCTTT.

The gene calls are TRBV10-3 and TRBJ1-1; the match to TRBD1 covers 7 bases. Germline values: CDR1 ENHRY, CDR2 SYGVKD. Germline trimming cut 6 bases from V and 1 base from J; bases unmatched to any gene: 11. This CDR3 has 16 amino acids. The CDR3 spells CAIRRAPGGANTEAFF. The DNA of the CDR3 is TGTGCCATCAGACGCGCTCCAGGGGGAGCGAACACTGAAGCTTTCTTT.

This rearrangement joins TRBV9 to TRBJ1-2; D is perhaps TRBD1 (5 bases). Germline V gives CDR1 SGDLS, CDR2 YYNGEE. V was clipped by 6 bases and J by 7 bases, with 22 bases between them. This CDR3 is built from 15 residues. CDR3 nucleotides: TGTGCCAGCAACCGGGAGGGGCGGGGTGATGCTGGCTACACCTTC. Translation gives CASNREGRGDAGYTF.

This chain links TRBV5-8 with TRBJ2-7; 9 bases are shared with TRBD1. CDR1 and CDR2 from the germline V gene are SGHTS and YDEGEE. The CDR3 totals 15 residues. The ends lost 4 bases at V and 5 bases at J; junction bases unmatched: 10. The CDR3 DNA reads as TGTGCCAGCAGCGCCGGGACAGGGTATAGCCACGAGCAGTACTTC. Translated, it gives CASSAGTGYSHEQYF.

The genes are TRBV5-1 and TRBJ2-2, with 7 bases aligning to TRBD1. V lost 5 bases, J lost 7 bases, and 20 bases stayed unmatched. The germline CDR1 and CDR2 sequences are SGHRS and YFSETQ. This CDR3 has 18 amino acids. The CDR3 protein is CASRAARGGPLTDGELFF. The CDR3 DNA reads as TGCGCCAGCAGGGCCGCCCGAGGGGGCCCCTTAACAGACGGGGAGCTGTTTTTT.

The DNA for the CDR3 is TGTGCCAGCAGCTTACGGGATGAGCAGTTCTTC. Encoded protein: CASSLRDEQFF. The J gene is TRBJ2-1, the V gene TRBV11-2; D call uncertain. V lost 2 bases and J lost 8, with 4 bases in between. The germline V gene encodes CDR1 SGHAT and CDR2 FQNNGV. CDR3 length: 11 residues.

This clone was found a few times. This rearrangement joins TRBV3-1 (or the pseudogene TRBV3-2) to TRBJ1-1; tentative D call: TRBD1 (6 bases). CDR3 length: 15 residues. Germline CDR1 LGHDT, CDR2 YNNKEL (reference sequence). Trimming shortened V by 4 bases and J by 5 bases, and 17 bases separated the two germline ends. As DNA, the CDR3 is TGTGCCAGCAGCCGCAATCAGGGGAGCGGTACTGAAGCTTTCTTT. Amino acid sequence: CASSRNQGSGTEAFF.

The gene calls are TRBV3-1 (or the pseudogene TRBV3-2) and TRBJ2-5; 8 bases line up with TRBD2. The CDR3 totals 14 residues. Germline lookup yields CDR1 LGHDT and CDR2 YNNKEL (reference sequence). Losses at the gene ends were 4 bases for V and 2 bases for J; bases not matched to a gene: 3. In DNA, the CDR3 is TGTGCCAGCAGCCGACTAGCGTGGCAAGAGACCCAGTACTTC. Protein: CASSRLAWQETQYF.

The chain's CDR3 is CASSFRPGSGNQPQHF. Written as DNA, the CDR3 is TGTGCCAGCAGCTTCCGGCCGGGGTCGGGCAATCAGCCCCAGCATTTT. The chain carries TRBV7-3 and TRBJ1-5; no firm D call. CDR1 and CDR2 (germline): SGHTA, FQGTGA. This CDR3 region has 16 residues. The V gene lost 3 bases and the J gene lost 2 bases, with 14 bases spanning the gap.

This clone has only a few counts. V gene TRBV7-6 combines with J gene TRBJ2-7; 8 bases map to TRBD2. CDR3 size: 15 residues. The germline V gene encodes CDR1 SGHVS and CDR2 FNYEAQ. V was clipped by 1 base and J by 4 bases; unmatched bases: 6. CDR3 amino acids: CASSLGGSGVYEQYF. The CDR3 DNA is TGTGCCAGCAGCTTAGGAGGTAGCGGGGTTTACGAGCAGTACTTC.

This rearrangement joins TRBV6-4 to TRBJ1-5; 8 bases are a match to TRBD1. The germline gives CDR1 MRHNA, CDR2 SNTAGT. The CDR3 contains 14 residues. The trim removed 6 bases at V and 6 bases at J, leaving 7 bases unmatched. CDR3 protein: CASSTGGRGQPQHF. The CDR3 bases are TGTGCCAGCAGCACAGGGGGAAGGGGTCAGCCCCAGCATTTT.

The V and J genes are TRBV4-2 and TRBJ2-6, with 7 bases aligning to TRBD1. The germline V gene has CDR1 LGHNA and CDR2 YNFKEQ. V lost 0 bases to trimming and J lost 0 bases; unmatched junction nucleotides: 8. The length of the CDR3 is 19 residues. The CDR3 is CASSQDPATGTSGANVLTF. For the CDR3, the DNA is TGTGCCAGCAGCCAAGATCCAGCGACAGGGACCTCTGGGGCCAACGTCCTGACTTTC.

This clone was found once. The gene calls are TRBV5-1 and TRBJ2-1; 10 bases agree with TRBD2. This CDR3 comprises 16 residues. Germline V CDR1 and CDR2: SGHRS, YFSETQ. With V trimmed by 0 bases and J by 4 bases, 4 bases remained unmatched. The CDR3 DNA is TGCGCCAGCAGCTTGGAGCGGGGGGGATATTACAATGAGCAGTTCTTC. Its translation is CASSLERGGYYNEQFF.

The chain carries TRBV30 and TRBJ1-5; TRBD1 might be the D (5 bases). Trimming pared 4 bases from V and 1 base from J, leaving 11 bases between. The CDR3 sequence is 14 residues long. From germline, CDR1 is GTSNPN and CDR2 SVGIG (reference sequence). CDR3 sequence (DNA): TGTGCCTGGAATTCAGGGATGAGCAATCAGCCCCAGCATTTT. Protein sequence: CAWNSGMSNQPQHF. Combining the CDR3 with reference TRBV30 and TRBJ1-5 gives the whole variable domain SQTIHQWPATLVQPVGSPLSLECTVEGTSNPNLYWYRQAAGRGLQLLFYSVGIGQISSEVPQNLSASRPQDRQFILSSKKLLLSDSGFYLCAWNSGMSNQPQHFGDGTRLSIL.

This rearrangement joins TRBV7-2 to TRBJ1-4; 8 bases agree with TRBD1. This CDR3 contains 15 residues. Trimming removed 4 bases from V and 8 bases from J; junction bases left unmatched: 9. The V gene's germline CDR1 is SGHTA and CDR2 FQGNSA. The CDR3 DNA follows: TGTGCCAGCAGCTCCGAACAGGGGGTTAGAGAAAAACTGTTTTTT. Translating gives CASSSEQGVREKLFF.

The J gene is TRBJ1-1, the V gene TRBV19; TRBD1 aligns across 7 bases. CDR1 is LNHDA, CDR2 SQIVND, per germline (reference sequence). The CDR3 spans 15 residues. V trimming: 8 bases; J trimming: 1 base; junction bases outside the gene matches: 10. As DNA, the CDR3 is TGTGCCAGTGCACCGGGACAGAAAAGGAACACTGAAGCTTTCTTT. It translates to CASAPGQKRNTEAFF.